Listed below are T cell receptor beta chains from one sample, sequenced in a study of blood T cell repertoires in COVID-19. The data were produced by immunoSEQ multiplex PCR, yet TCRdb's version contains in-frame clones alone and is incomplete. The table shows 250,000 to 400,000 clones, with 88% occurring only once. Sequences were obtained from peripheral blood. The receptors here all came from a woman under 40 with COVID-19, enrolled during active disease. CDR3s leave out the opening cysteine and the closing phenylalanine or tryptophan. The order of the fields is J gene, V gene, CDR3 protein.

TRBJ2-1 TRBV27 ASSFGGGIYNEQF
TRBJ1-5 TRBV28 ASSDYSNQPQH
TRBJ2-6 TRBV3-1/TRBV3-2 ASSARTSSGANVLT
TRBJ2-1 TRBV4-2 ASSPRVGPSKYNEQF
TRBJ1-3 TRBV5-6 ASSHRSGRSGNTIY
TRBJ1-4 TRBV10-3 AISEPRNEKLF
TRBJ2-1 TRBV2 ASSHGTSGGAQNEQF
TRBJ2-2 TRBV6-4 ASSDAGGTGELF
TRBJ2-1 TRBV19 ASISGGPSLNEQF
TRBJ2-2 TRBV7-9 ASSLSFGGANTGELF
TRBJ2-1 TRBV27 ASSFLERRTEQF